This TCR beta chain originates from a study of blood T cell repertoires in COVID-19. The V gene's germline CDR1 is MDHEN and CDR2 SYDVKM. The V gene lost 4 bases and the J gene lost 7 bases, with 11 bases spanning the gap. The CDR3 has 12 residues. Sequenced by immunoSEQ multiplex PCR; TCRdb stores in-frame clones only, minus some. This sample has 25,000 to 30,000 clones, with roughly 87% found just once. The sample consisted of peripheral blood. The origin of this receptor is a human donor in a cohort sampled during active COVID-19. The chain uses TRBV28 and TRBJ2-7; D ambiguous. The CDR3: CASSSPLFEQYF. DNA for the CDR3: TGTGCCAGCAGTTCCCCACTTTTTGAGCAGTACTTC.